This T cell receptor (beta chain) was documented in a study of T cell repertoires in cytomegalovirus infection. Study context: CMV epitopes in the study were HLA-C-restricted (recently identified) and HLA-B-restricted (well studied).

One entry per CDR3 protein results from TCRdb running MiXCR on the reads. The sample records about 130,000 distinct CDR3 sequences, more than 25% being singletons. On this clonotype: No antigen is known for it.

The CDR3 extends over 14 amino acids. V shed 5 bases, J shed 3 bases, and the junction held 6 bases outside the gene matches. Germline CDR1 is SGHVS and CDR2 is FQNEAQ. The source is a human donor in good health (CMV status not recorded). Some clones in this sample may be carry-over from other donors' samples. Sample: CD8+ T cells from cultured PBMCs, taken from culture after CMV antigen stimulation. The chain has TRBV7-8 and TRBJ1-1; 7 bases match TRBD1. The CDR3 reads CASSPGQTHTEAFF. The CDR3 nucleotides read TGTGCCAGCAGCCCGGGACAGACACACACTGAAGCTTTCTTT.